The clone carrying this T cell receptor (beta chain) was seen a single time. The target antigen is unknown. The table came from immunoSEQ multiplex PCR; TCRdb's copy has only in-frame clones and leaves some out. The table has about 29,000 clones, 60% to 85% seen once. These data come from a study of cytotoxic CD8 clonotypes in ibrutinib-treated CLL. Study-wide results and caveats: Public clonotypes, an uncommon group, contracted or remained stable on treatment.

Germline values: CDR1 KGHSH, CDR2 LQKENI. Between the trimmed V and J ends, which lost 2 bases and 3 bases, there was a span of 10 bases. The CDR3 is 14 residues long. This chain connects TRBV18 to TRBJ1-1, with a possible D match to TRBD1 (5 bases). The sequence came from a human donor with chronic lymphocytic leukemia. The sample here was PBMCs, taken after 36 months of ibrutinib treatment. The CDR3 protein is CASSPGGADTEAFF. The DNA of the CDR3 is TGTGCCAGCTCACCAGGAGGGGCGGACACTGAAGCTTTCTTT.